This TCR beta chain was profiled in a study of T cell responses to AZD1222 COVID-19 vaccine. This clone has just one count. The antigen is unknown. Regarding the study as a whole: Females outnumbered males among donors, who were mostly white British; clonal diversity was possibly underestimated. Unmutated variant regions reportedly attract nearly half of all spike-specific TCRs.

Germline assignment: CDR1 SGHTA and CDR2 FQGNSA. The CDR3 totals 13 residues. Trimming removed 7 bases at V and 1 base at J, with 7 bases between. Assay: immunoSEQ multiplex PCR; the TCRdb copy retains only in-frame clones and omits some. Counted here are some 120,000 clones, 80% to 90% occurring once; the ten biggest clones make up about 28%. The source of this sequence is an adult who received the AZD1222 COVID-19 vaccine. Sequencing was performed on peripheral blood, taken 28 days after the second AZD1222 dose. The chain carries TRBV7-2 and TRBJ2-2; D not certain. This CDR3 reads CASNHGNTGELFF. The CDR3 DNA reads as TGTGCCAGCAATCACGGGAACACCGGGGAGCTGTTTTTT.